This T cell receptor beta chain was documented in a study of PD-1 blockade in mismatch repair-deficient tumors. The overall study: All were previously treated, progressing patients with about 12 mismatch repair-deficient cancer types. Study observations and caveats: Tumor-resident clones, often undetectable pretreatment in blood, expanded then contracted after pembrolizumab.

Repertoires were generated with immunoSEQ multiplex PCR, while TCRdb's copy carries only in-frame clones and drops some. The table shows about 79,000 clones, with approximately 80% occurring only once. Comments on this clone: Its specificity is not known.

Germline V CDR1 and CDR2: SGHVS, FQNEAQ. J lost 0 bases, V lost 5 bases, and 13 bases had no gene match. The CDR3 has 18 amino acids. The chain employs TRBV7-8 and TRBJ2-1; 7 bases are shared with TRBD2. The sequencing used peripheral blood, collected 44 weeks after starting pembrolizumab. This clonotype originated in an adult with mismatch repair-deficient cancer. Here the CDR3 reads CASSRQITSASSYNEQFF. The CDR3 DNA is TGTGCCAGCAGCCGTCAGATAACTAGCGCGAGCTCCTACAATGAGCAGTTCTTC.